This TCR beta chain was captured by sequencing in a study of tumor-infiltrating lymphocytes in oesophageal squamous cell carcinoma (dated by TCRdb to 2016 to 2017). Details on this clonotype: This clone's antigen is unknown. Nothing much larger sits one base from this clone, and base qualities are not available.

The germline V gene sets CDR1 to SGHTA and CDR2 to FQGNSA. From cysteine to phenylalanine, the CDR3 is 14 amino acids long. The sequence is cut down to CDR3 DNA, 42 bases in frame from base 1. The library was prepared using PCR. Sequencer: Illumina HiSeq 2000. TCRdb handled the public reads itself, with Q25 trimming in fastp and clone calling in MiXCR, and kept productive beta chains. Each CDR3 protein appears once, grouped with its most common genes and DNA. For this sample the table gives 10,000 to 12,000 distinct CDR3 sequences, of which 60% were detected only once. Around 27% of the sample is held by the ten biggest clonotypes.

The sequenced material came from esophageal tumor tissue. This sequence uses TRBV7-2 and TRBJ2-7; TRBD2 is possibly the D segment (6 matching bases). Matching the DNA end better, TRBJ2-1 makes the J call doubtful. The source of this sequence is a female donor with esophageal squamous cell carcinoma. CDR3 region: CASSIGLHNNEQFF. The DNA sequence is TGTGCCAGCAGCATTGGACTACATAACAATGAGCAGTTCTTC.